Below, 20 T cell receptor beta chains from the same sample are listed, as sequenced in a study of shared clonotypes between healthy human individuals. Sequencing used immunoSEQ multiplex PCR; TCRdb keeps in-frame clones, though not all of them. The data hold over a million clones, with 95% to 99% observed a single time. Sequenced sample: naive CD4+ T cells sorted from blood. Subset described: CD45RA+ positively selected. The origin of the receptors is a man younger than 45 in good health.

As regards this clone: This specimen includes other DNA sequences encoding the same CDR3. The chain combines TRBV5-6 with TRBJ2-5; 7 nucleotides align to TRBD1. Trimming at V came to 0 bases and at J to 3 bases, leaving 2 bases not matched to a gene. Looked up from germline, CDR1 is SGHDT and CDR2 is YYEEEE. This CDR3 has 14 residues. The CDR3 DNA is TGTGCCAGCAGCTTGGTTGGGACAGAAGAGACCCAGTACTTC. It is translated as CASSLVGTEETQYF. The full variable domain, rest sourced from reference TRBV5-6 and TRBJ2-5, is DAGVTQSPTHLIKTRGQQVTLRCSPKSGHDTVSWYQQALGQGPQFIFQYYEEEERQRGNFPDRFSGHQFPNYSSELNVNALLLGDSALYLCASSLVGTEETQYFGPGTRLLVL.

V and J are TRBV28 and TRBJ1-1; D remains unclear. The CDR3 is 18 amino acids. The V end lost 2 bases, the J end lost 4 bases, and 23 bases lay between the germline ends. Germline V gene sequence: CDR1 MDHEN, CDR2 SYDVKM. CDR3 sequence (DNA): TGTGCCAGCAGTTTAGGTTCGTTCACACTGCGAATTCCCACTGAAGCTTTCTTT. Residues: CASSLGSFTLRIPTEAFF.

This chain connects TRBV30 to TRBJ2-7; 7 nucleotides align to TRBD2. V lost 0 bases to trimming and J lost 0 bases; unmatched junction nucleotides: 2. Germline V gene lookup returns CDR1 GTSNPN and CDR2 SVGIG (reference sequence). This CDR3 contains 14 residues. The CDR3 DNA sequence: TGTGCCTGGAGTGTGGGGGGGTTCTCCTACGAGCAGTACTTC. Translation gives CAWSVGGFSYEQYF.

The chain carries TRBV28 and TRBJ1-1, with unresolved D. Trimming stripped 5 bases from V and 7 bases from J, with 8 bases between. CDR1 MDHEN and CDR2 SYDVKM come from the germline V gene. There are 11 residues in the CDR3. In DNA form, the CDR3 reads TGTGCCAGCAGTCGGGCTGATGAAGCTTTCTTT. Protein: CASSRADEAFF.

As regards this clone: Within the sample, other DNA sequences also encode this same CDR3. The chain recombines TRBV7-2 with TRBJ2-7; 7 nucleotides agree with TRBD1. The CDR3 is 14 amino acids. The germline V gene encodes CDR1 SGHTA and CDR2 FQGNSA. J lost 2 bases, V lost 5 bases, and 6 bases had no gene match. Here the CDR3 reads CASSPDRDTYEQYF. For the CDR3, the DNA is TGTGCCAGCAGCCCCGACAGGGACACCTACGAGCAGTACTTC.

The CDR3 spells CASSGTGRTGELFF. The DNA for the CDR3 is TGTGCCAGCAGCGGGACAGGGCGAACCGGGGAGCTGTTTTTT. The V gene is TRBV5-6, the J gene TRBJ2-2, with 9 positions matching TRBD1. The CDR3 loop spans 14 amino acids. V lost 4 bases, J lost 5 bases, and 3 bases stayed unmatched. In germline, CDR1 is SGHDT, CDR2 YYEEEE.

This chain connects TRBV9 to TRBJ1-3; no definite D call. V was clipped by 0 bases and J by 4 bases, with 14 bases between them. Germline-derived CDR1 and CDR2 are SGDLS and YYNGEE. There are 16 residues in the CDR3. The CDR3, as DNA: TGTGCCAGCAGCGTAGCTCCCAAAGGGTACGGAAACACCATATATTTT. It yields the protein CASSVAPKGYGNTIYF.

The chain recombines TRBV28 with TRBJ2-1; 12 nucleotides line up with TRBD2. V shed 8 bases, J shed 3 bases, and the junction held 2 bases outside the gene matches. Germline CDR1 and CDR2: MDHEN and SYDVKM. The CDR3 has 14 residues. The CDR3 nucleotides are TGTGCCAGCCAGGGACTAGCGGGCTACAATGAGCAGTTCTTC. This encodes CASQGLAGYNEQFF.

The rearrangement links TRBV5-5 to TRBJ2-4; D unresolved. Germline assignment: CDR1 SGHKS and CDR2 YYEKEE (reference sequence). CDR3 length equals 11 residues. V was clipped by 2 bases and J by 7 bases, with 4 bases between them. CDR3: CASSLQNIQYF. CDR3 coding DNA: TGTGCCAGCAGCTTACAGAACATTCAGTACTTC.

This chain links TRBV27 with TRBJ2-4; D ambiguous. The CDR3 loop spans 16 amino acids. Trimming removed 1 base at V and 8 bases at J, with 18 bases between. Germline CDR1 and CDR2: MNHEY and SMNVEV (reference sequence). CDR3 loop: CASSLFAVHNKDIQYF. The CDR3 DNA reads TGTGCCAGCAGTTTATTTGCTGTCCATAATAAGGACATTCAGTACTTC.

The chain carries TRBV5-1 and TRBJ2-2; D not certain. Germline lookup yields CDR1 SGHRS and CDR2 YFSETQ. The CDR3 has 14 amino acids. V was trimmed by 3 bases and J by 0 bases, leaving 6 bases between them. In DNA, the CDR3 is TGCGCCAGCAGCTCCCTAGCGAACACCGGGGAGCTGTTTTTT. It specifies CASSSLANTGELFF.

A note on this clone: The sample has other DNA sequences that encode this CDR3 too. The V and J genes are TRBV18 and TRBJ2-5, with TRBD1 matching 9 bases. Germline CDR1 KGHSH, CDR2 LQKENI. CDR3 length equals 14 residues. V lost 0 bases and J lost 4; bases outside the gene matches: 0. CDR3 DNA: TGTGCCAGCTCACCACCGGGACAGGGAGAGACCCAGTACTTC. It yields the protein CASSPPGQGETQYF.

This chain joins TRBV5-1 and TRBJ2-2, with 7 bases fitting TRBD1. Trimming cost V 3 bases and J 4 bases; bases outside gene matches: 9. Germline V gene lookup returns CDR1 SGHRS and CDR2 YFSETQ. The CDR3 is 16 residues long. The CDR3 nucleotides read TGCGCCAGCAGCTCTGGACAGGCCCCGGGCACCGGGGAGCTGTTTTTT. It yields the protein CASSSGQAPGTGELFF.

The chain employs TRBV11-3 and TRBJ1-1; TRBD1 might be the D (5 bases). The CDR3 is 13 amino acids. V was trimmed by 5 bases and J by 4 bases, leaving 11 bases between them. Germline values: CDR1 SGHNT, CDR2 YENEEA. CDR3 protein: CASSPGGGTEAFF. In nucleotides, the CDR3 is TGTGCCAGCAGCCCAGGCGGGGGCACTGAAGCTTTCTTT.

With regard to this clone: Other DNA sequences within the sample encode an identical CDR3. The rearrangement joins TRBV5-1 to TRBJ2-5; TRBD2 might be the D (5 bases). V lost 5 bases and J 5 bases, leaving 10 bases between the germline ends. The CDR3 spans 12 residues. The germline V gene encodes CDR1 SGHRS and CDR2 YFSETQ. CDR3 in amino acids: CASREGGETQYF. The DNA of the CDR3 is TGCGCCAGCAGAGAGGGCGGTGAGACCCAGTACTTC.

This chain links TRBV9 with TRBJ1-1; D gene uncertain. In germline, CDR1 is SGDLS, CDR2 YYNGEE. V lost 0 bases and J lost 7, with 7 bases in between. The length of the CDR3 is 12 residues. CDR3 loop: CASSVVGLEAFF. CDR3 DNA sequence: TGTGCCAGCAGCGTAGTCGGACTTGAAGCTTTCTTT. Together with reference TRBV9 and TRBJ1-1, the CDR3 gives the full variable domain: DSGVTQTPKHLITATGQRVTLRCSPRSGDLSVYWYQQSLDQGLQFLIQYYNGEERAKGNILERFSAQQFPDLHSELNLSSLELGDSALYFCASSVVGLEAFFGQGTRLTVV.

V usage is TRBV6-5 and J usage is TRBJ2-3; unclear D gene. This CDR3 is 13 amino acids long. Per germline, CDR1 MNHEY and CDR2 SVGAGI. Trimming removed 8 bases from V and 1 base from J, with 10 bases in between. The CDR3, as DNA: TGTGCCAGCCGCCTCCTGGGCACAGATACGCAGTATTTT. Its translation is CASRLLGTDTQYF.

The chain links TRBV5-1 to TRBJ2-2, with 9 bases lining up with TRBD1. The CDR3 sequence is 17 residues long. CDR1 is SGHRS, CDR2 YFSETQ, per germline. Trimming cost V 4 bases and J 1 base; bases outside gene matches: 8. The DNA of the CDR3 is TGCGCCAGCAGCCTGACCCCGGGACAGGGGAACACCGGGGAGCTGTTTTTT. It is translated as CASSLTPGQGNTGELFF.

This rearrangement joins TRBV15 to TRBJ2-2; possibly TRBD2 for D (6 bases). The V end lost 0 bases, the J end lost 3 bases, and 14 bases lay between the germline ends. The germline gives CDR1 LNHNV, CDR2 YYDKDF (reference sequence). The CDR3 runs 17 residues. In DNA, the CDR3 is TGTGCCACCAGCAGAGACTTCGGGACTCGATACACCGGGGAGCTGTTTTTT. Its protein is CATSRDFGTRYTGELFF.

The chain carries TRBV19 and TRBJ1-2; maybe TRBD1 (6 bases). Trimming took 4 bases from V and 4 from J, leaving 16 bases between them. The CDR3 is 15 residues long. CDR1 LNHDA and CDR2 SQIVND come from the germline V gene (reference sequence). In DNA form, the CDR3 reads TGTGCCAGTAGTACGAGGGGGTTGTCCCCCTATGGCTACACCTTC. Translated, it gives CASSTRGLSPYGYTF.